This T cell receptor beta chain was documented in a study of blood T cell repertoires in COVID-19. At the level of the study: Italy, Spain and the United States were the sources of the convalescent and acute COVID-19 samples. PBMCs, B-cell-depleted T cells, or T cells provided the cDNA or gDNA that made up the material.

Assay used: immunoSEQ multiplex PCR; TCRdb lists only in-frame clones, some missing. This sample has 65,000 to 70,000 clones; more than 90% occur once, and the top ten carry 10% to 15%. The length of the CDR3 is 12 residues. J lost 12 bases, V lost 3 bases, and 8 bases had no gene match. CDR1 is MDHEN, CDR2 SYDVKM, per germline. The chain uses TRBV28 and TRBJ2-7; 7 bases are shared with TRBD2. This receptor was obtained from a human donor with active COVID-19. The donor label of this sample is uncertain. Source material: peripheral blood. CDR3 in amino acids: CASSLGGESRYF. CDR3 DNA: TGTGCCAGCAGTTTGGGGGGGGAGTCTAGGTACTTC.